The clone carrying this T cell receptor (beta chain) was recorded a few times. The antigen is unknown. This record belongs to a study of identical twins. Study-level points and caveats: Fewer insertions marked abundant cord blood beta clonotypes; young adult naive trended weakly, memory not at all. Cross-sectional statistical analysis was relied on for the conclusions, without the same donors being followed.

In TCRdb, the 5' RACE reads were re-called with MiXCR into one record per CDR3 protein. The sample includes roughly 690,000 distinct CDR3 sequences, around 5.7% of them seen just once. The V segment lost 8 bases and the J segment 7 bases; nucleotides outside the gene matches: 5. The length of the CDR3 is 13 residues. CDR1 and CDR2 from the germline V gene are SGHAT and FQNNGV. Sequencing was carried out using naive T cells sorted from blood. The V gene is TRBV11-2, the J gene TRBJ2-4, with 10 bases fitting TRBD2. This sequence originates from a man aged 18-30 years in good health. In DNA form, the CDR3 reads TGTGCCAGCCAGCGGGAGGGGGGTAACATTCAGTACTTC. It codes for CASQREGGNIQYF. The full variable domain, completed using reference TRBV11-2 and TRBJ2-4, is EAGVAQSPRYKIIEKRQSVAFWCNPISGHATLYWYQQILGQGPKLLIQFQNNGVVDDSQLPKDRFSAERLKGVDSTLKIQPAKLEDSAVYLCASQREGGNIQYFGAGTRLSVL.